Listed here is a single T cell receptor beta chain. The V gene's germline CDR1 is ENHRY and CDR2 SYGVKD. The CDR3 loop spans 14 amino acids. V lost 3 bases and J lost 1, with 9 bases in between. The protocol was immunoSEQ multiplex PCR, while the TCRdb copy is restricted to in-frame clones and leaves out a portion. The data contain roughly 330,000 clones, over 70% of them singletons. The source of the sample is a study of blood T cell repertoires in COVID-19. Study-level background: The samples span acute and convalescent COVID-19 from the United States, Italy and Spain.

Grouping used clinical history reported by participants in a survey and questionnaire. Sequencing used PBMCs or T cells enriched from blood (not recorded which). This receptor was obtained from a man under 40 who had recovered from COVID-19. V gene TRBV10-3 combines with J gene TRBJ1-2; D is unresolved. The CDR3 bases are TGTGCCATCAGTGACAGTGGGAGTAACTATGGCTACACCTTC. The encoded protein is CAISDSGSNYGYTF.